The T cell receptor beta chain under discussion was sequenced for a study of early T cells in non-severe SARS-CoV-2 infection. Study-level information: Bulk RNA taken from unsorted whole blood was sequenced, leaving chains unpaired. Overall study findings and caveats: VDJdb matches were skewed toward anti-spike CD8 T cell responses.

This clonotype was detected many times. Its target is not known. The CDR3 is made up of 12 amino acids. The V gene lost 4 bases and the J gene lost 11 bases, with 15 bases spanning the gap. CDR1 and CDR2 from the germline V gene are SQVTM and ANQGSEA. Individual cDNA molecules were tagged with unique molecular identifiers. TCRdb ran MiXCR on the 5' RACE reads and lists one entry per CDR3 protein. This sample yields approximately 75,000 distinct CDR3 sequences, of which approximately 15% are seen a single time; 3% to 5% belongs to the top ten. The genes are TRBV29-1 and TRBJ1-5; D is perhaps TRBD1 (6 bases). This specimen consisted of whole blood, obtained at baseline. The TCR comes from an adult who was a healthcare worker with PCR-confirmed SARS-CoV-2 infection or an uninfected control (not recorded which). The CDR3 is CSVVTSQGTQHF. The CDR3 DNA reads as TGCAGCGTTGTTACCAGCCAGGGGACCCAGCATTTT.